Following are 23 T cell receptor beta chains from one sample sequenced in a study of cytomegalovirus exposure and HLA in healthy donors. PCR involved 60 Vbeta and 13 Jbeta primers. Method: immunoSEQ multiplex PCR; TCRdb's copy keeps in-frame clones and lacks some. The table lists about 130,000 clones, just under 85% of them singletons. What was sequenced was PBMCs. The receptor set was obtained from a boy aged 2 to 10 in good health and CMV-seronegative.

This clone was detected a few times. Written as DNA, the CDR3 is TGTGCCAGCAGCCCGGGGACAGGGGGTTATGGCTACACCTTC. This encodes CASSPGTGGYGYTF. The chain carries TRBV5-4 and TRBJ1-2; 11 nucleotides agree with TRBD1. Germline CDR1 SGHNT, CDR2 YYREEE (reference sequence). The CDR3 totals 14 residues. The V and J ends lost 4 bases and 5 bases, in that order; junction bases with no gene match: 4. The whole variable domain, filled in from reference TRBV5-4 and TRBJ1-2, reads ETGVTQSPTHLIKTRGQQVTLRCSSQSGHNTVSWYQQALGQGPQFIFQYYREEENGRGNFPPRFSGLQFPNYSSELNVNALELDDSALYLCASSPGTGGYGYTFGSGTRLTVV.

V usage is TRBV2 and J usage is TRBJ2-7, with TRBD1 identical over 12 bases. The CDR3 totals 12 residues. The V gene end was trimmed by 11 bases and the J gene end by 5 bases; junction bases not matched to a gene: 4. Germline V gene lookup returns CDR1 SNHLY and CDR2 FYNNEI. DNA of the CDR3: TGTGCCGGGGGACAGGGGGCTGACGAGCAGTACGTC. It codes for CAGGQGADEQYV.

V is TRBV6-1 and J is TRBJ1-1; D might be TRBD1 (5 bases). The CDR3 runs to 13 residues. V lost 1 base, J lost 3 bases, and 6 bases lay in between. The germline V gene encodes CDR1 MNHNS and CDR2 SASEGT. CDR3 sequence reads: CASSEGQYTEAFF. As DNA, the CDR3 is TGTGCCAGCAGTGAAGGACAGTACACTGAAGCTTTCTTT.

The rearrangement joins TRBV5-6 to TRBJ1-2; TRBD1 is a possible D gene (6 bases). V lost 9 bases to trimming and J lost 5 bases, with 17 bases between them. In germline, CDR1 is SGHDT, CDR2 YYEEEE. The CDR3 contains 13 residues. CDR3 amino acids: CATHAGVGYGYTF. The CDR3, as DNA: TGTGCCACCCACGCAGGGGTGGGGTATGGCTACACCTTC.

The chain's CDR3 is CASSATRTGINEKLFF. The CDR3 bases are TGTGCCAGCAGTGCAACCAGGACAGGGATTAATGAAAAACTGTTTTTT. J is TRBJ1-4 and V is TRBV6-1, with TRBD1 matching over 8 bases. Germline-derived CDR1 and CDR2 are MNHNS and SASEGT. V shed 4 bases, J shed 4 bases, and the junction held 8 bases outside the gene matches. This CDR3 comprises 16 residues.

This sequence joins TRBV19 and TRBJ1-5, with 9 bases identical to TRBD1. CDR1 is LNHDA, CDR2 SQIVND, per germline (reference sequence). The V and J ends lost 5 bases and 6 bases, in that order; junction bases with no gene match: 5. This CDR3 is built from 14 residues. The CDR3 loop is CASSPGQGGQPQHF. CDR3 bases: TGTGCCAGTAGTCCGGGACAGGGCGGTCAGCCCCAGCATTTT.

The chain employs TRBV19 and TRBJ1-2, with 7 bases identical to TRBD1. From germline, CDR1 is LNHDA and CDR2 SQIVND (reference sequence). The CDR3 loop spans 14 amino acids. The V segment lost 4 bases and the J segment 7 bases; nucleotides outside the gene matches: 9. The CDR3 here is CASSSRSQGSGYTF. CDR3 DNA sequence: TGTGCCAGTAGTAGCCGATCACAGGGGAGTGGCTACACCTTC.

The genes are TRBV6-1 and TRBJ2-7; weak D call: TRBD1 (5 bases). Trimming took 6 bases from V and 0 from J, leaving 15 bases between them. Germline V gene sequence: CDR1 MNHNS, CDR2 SASEGT. The CDR3 extends over 15 amino acids. The CDR3 is CASRAQEPSSYEQYV. CDR3 DNA sequence: TGTGCCAGCAGGGCACAGGAACCCAGCTCCTACGAGCAGTACGTC.

On this clone itself: The identical CDR3 is also encoded by other nucleotide sequences in the sample. This sequence joins TRBV5-6 and TRBJ1-5, with 7 positions matching TRBD1. Looked up from germline, CDR1 is SGHDT and CDR2 is YYEEEE. V dropped 0 bases and J dropped 5; count of bases not matched to a gene: 5. The CDR3 runs 15 residues. CDR3 region: CASSLGTGEHQPQHF. The CDR3 bases are TGTGCCAGCAGCTTGGGAACAGGGGAACATCAGCCCCAGCATTTT.

The chain recombines TRBV9 with TRBJ2-1, with D tentatively TRBD1 (5 bases). This CDR3 is 14 amino acids long. CDR1 SGDLS and CDR2 YYNGEE come from the germline V gene. The ends were cut back, 3 bases at V and 0 bases at J, with 7 bases in the middle. The CDR3: CASSDRSSYNEQFF. The CDR3 bases are TGTGCCAGCAGCGACAGGAGCTCCTACAATGAGCAGTTCTTC.

V gene TRBV30 combines with J gene TRBJ1-1; D may be TRBD1 (6 bases). The CDR3 covers 16 residues. Between the trimmed V and J ends, which lost 0 bases and 5 bases, there was a span of 19 bases. Germline V gives CDR1 GTSNPN, CDR2 SVGIG (reference sequence). CDR3 bases: TGTGCCTGGAGTGTATTAGTGGGGGGGGGCAGAACTGAAGCTTTCTTT. This translates into CAWSVLVGGGRTEAFF.

The chain couples TRBV7-6 to TRBJ1-6; TRBD1 agrees at 7 bases. This CDR3 has 16 amino acids. CDR1 and CDR2 from the germline V gene are SGHVS and FNYEAQ. J was trimmed by 7 bases and V by 5 bases; bases with no gene match: 11. CDR3 nucleotides: TGTGCCAGCAGCCCCCCCCGGGCAGGGGGGAATTCACCCCTCCACTTT. It is translated as CASSPPRAGGNSPLHF. The complete variable domain, with remaining parts taken from reference TRBV7-6 and TRBJ1-6, reads GAGVSQSPRYKVTKRGQDVALRCDPISGHVSLYWYRQALGQGPEFLTYFNYEAQQDKSGLPNDRFSAERPEGSISTLTIQRTEQRDSAMYRCASSPPRAGGNSPLHFGNGTRLTVT.

This clone turned up a few times. The gene calls are TRBV7-9 and TRBJ1-5, with D possibly being TRBD1 (6 bases). CDR3 size: 13 residues. The V gene's germline CDR1 is SEHNR and CDR2 FQNEAQ (reference sequence). Trimming took off 5 bases at V and 6 bases at J, with 11 bases between the two ends. This CDR3 is CASSEGEGQPQHF. The CDR3 DNA is TGTGCCAGCAGCGAGGGGGAAGGTCAGCCCCAGCATTTT.

The chain uses TRBV30 and TRBJ1-2; tentative D call: TRBD1 (5 bases). V lost 0 bases and J 4 bases, leaving 12 bases between the germline ends. This CDR3 region has 14 residues. Germline CDR1 reads GTSNPN; CDR2 reads SVGIG (reference sequence). As DNA, the CDR3 is TGTGCCTGGAGTGTAAACGGGGGGTTCTATGGCTACACCTTC. Encoded protein: CAWSVNGGFYGYTF. Combining the CDR3 with reference TRBV30 and TRBJ1-2 gives the whole variable domain SQTIHQWPATLVQPVGSPLSLECTVEGTSNPNLYWYRQAAGRGLQLLFYSVGIGQISSEVPQNLSASRPQDRQFILSSKKLLLSDSGFYLCAWSVNGGFYGYTFGSGTRLTVV.

The V gene is TRBV27, the J gene TRBJ1-1; perhaps TRBD1 as D (5 bases). Germline V lookup: CDR1 MNHEY, CDR2 SMNVEV (reference sequence). V was shortened by 1 base and J by 3 bases, with 18 bases between the two germline ends. This CDR3 spans 17 amino acids. CDR3 region: CASSLLGVKGTDTEAFF. The DNA of the CDR3 is TGTGCCAGCAGTTTATTAGGGGTAAAGGGAACGGACACTGAAGCTTTCTTT.

The chain links TRBV5-5 to TRBJ2-6, with 10 bases aligning to TRBD1. V was clipped by 7 bases and J by 1 base; unmatched bases: 11. Germline V gives CDR1 SGHKS, CDR2 YYEKEE (reference sequence). The CDR3 is made up of 18 amino acids. CDR3 bases: TGTGCCAGCCATATTTGGTGGACAGGGGGGTCTGGGGCCAACGTCCTGACTTTC. Its translation: CASHIWWTGGSGANVLTF.

This rearrangement joins TRBV7-2 to TRBJ1-5; 9 bases are shared with TRBD1. V lost 1 base, J lost 7 bases, and 5 bases stayed unmatched. This CDR3 has 15 residues. Germline V lookup: CDR1 SGHTA, CDR2 FQGNSA. This CDR3 is CASSLEGTGPQPQHF. Here the CDR3 DNA reads TGTGCCAGCAGCTTAGAAGGGACAGGGCCCCAGCCCCAGCATTTT. Drawing the rest from reference TRBV7-2 and TRBJ1-5, the complete variable domain is GAGVSQSPSNKVTEKGKDVELRCDPISGHTALYWYRQSLGQGLEFLIYFQGNSAPDKSGLPSDRFSAERTGGSVSTLTIQRTQQEDSAVYLCASSLEGTGPQPQHFGDGTRLSIL.

The table lists this clone with a count of one. The V gene is TRBV5-1, the J gene TRBJ2-4, with D unresolved. The CDR3 totals 16 residues. Germline loops: CDR1 SGHRS, CDR2 YFSETQ. Between the trimmed V and J ends, which lost 0 bases and 0 bases, there was a span of 10 bases. In DNA, the CDR3 is TGCGCCAGCAGCTTGGTGGGCGCTTTAGCCAAAAACATTCAGTACTTC. This codes for CASSLVGALAKNIQYF.

The chain joins TRBV6-5 to TRBJ1-4; 7 bases map to TRBD1. V lost 8 bases to trimming and J lost 7 bases; unmatched junction nucleotides: 7. This CDR3 comprises 13 residues. Germline CDR1 MNHEY, CDR2 SVGAGI. CDR3 sequence: CASGTGDVEKLFF. The DNA for the CDR3 is TGTGCCAGCGGAACAGGGGACGTTGAAAAACTGTTTTTT.

The chain is built from TRBV6-6 and TRBJ2-1; D gene unclear. CDR1 is MNHNY, CDR2 SVGAGI, per germline (reference sequence). V was cut by 7 bases and J by 0 bases, with 13 bases left in between. The CDR3 is made up of 15 amino acids. The CDR3 sequence is CASIGVGVSYNEQFF. CDR3 DNA sequence: TGTGCCAGCATAGGAGTAGGTGTCTCCTACAATGAGCAGTTCTTC.

The chain recombines TRBV7-9 with TRBJ2-2, with D perhaps TRBD2 (6 bases). The CDR3 contains 17 residues. Trimming removed 4 bases from V and 2 bases from J, with 17 bases in between. CDR1 SEHNR and CDR2 FQNEAQ come from the germline V gene (reference sequence). Here the CDR3 reads CASSSRIAVSNTGELFF. CDR3 sequence (DNA): TGTGCCAGCAGCTCTAGGATAGCGGTATCCAACACCGGGGAGCTGTTTTTT.

Of note for this clone: The junction and the germline gene differ at one end; a read error may be behind it. The rearrangement uses TRBV7-9 and TRBJ1-1; 7 nucleotides agree with TRBD1. This CDR3 contains 15 residues. The V gene's germline CDR1 is SEHNR and CDR2 FQNEAQ (reference sequence). This CDR3 is CSSSSTQGRGTEAFF. The CDR3, as DNA: TGTTCCAGCAGCTCTACACAGGGGAGAGGCACTGAAGCTTTCTTT. Supplemented by reference TRBV7-9 and TRBJ1-1, the full variable domain reads DTGVSQNPRHKITKRGQNVTFRCDPISEHNRLYWYRQTLGQGPEFLTYFQNEAQLEKSRLLSDRFSAERPKGSFSTLEIQRTEQGDSAMYLCSSSSTQGRGTEAFFGQGTRLTVV.

The V gene is TRBV11-2, the J gene TRBJ1-4; 10 bases line up with TRBD1. J lost 6 bases, V lost 5 bases, and 9 bases had no gene match. Germline CDR1 reads SGHAT; CDR2 reads FQNNGV. The length of the CDR3 is 16 residues. CDR3 coding DNA: TGTGCCAGCAGCGGCTTCTCCGGGACAGGGGATGAAAAACTGTTTTTT. Residues: CASSGFSGTGDEKLFF.